The TCR beta chain described here comes from a study of regulatory T cells in long-lasting Graves disease. The time point: newly diagnosed GD, antithyroid drugs for less than 3 months. After RNA was extracted from PBMCs, the TCR library was made from it. This clonotype was picked up a small number of times. Antigen: not known. Overall study results and limits: It is possible that accuracy was reduced by the small size of the sample.

Germline V gene sequence: CDR1 SGHRS, CDR2 YFSETQ. The CDR3 runs 12 residues. The V and J ends lost 4 bases and 9 bases respectively, with 11 bases between them. With iRepertoire HTBI primers and Arm-PCR of CDR3 regions, TCR beta libraries were built. One entry per CDR3 protein results from TCRdb running MiXCR on the multiplex PCR reads. The table includes around 500,000 distinct CDR3 sequences, roughly 12% detected once. These data were likewise used in another study, on T cells in Graves' hyperthyroidism and ophthalmopathy.

The sample in question was peripheral blood mononuclear cells (PBMCs), obtained at new diagnosis, from a patient treated with antithyroid drugs. This TCR derives from a young man with Graves disease. The chain employs TRBV5-1 and TRBJ2-1; a weak D match, TRBD2 (6 bases). This CDR3 reads CASSLQGGEQFF. The CDR3 DNA sequence: TGCGCCAGCAGCCTTCAGGGAGGTGAGCAGTTCTTC.